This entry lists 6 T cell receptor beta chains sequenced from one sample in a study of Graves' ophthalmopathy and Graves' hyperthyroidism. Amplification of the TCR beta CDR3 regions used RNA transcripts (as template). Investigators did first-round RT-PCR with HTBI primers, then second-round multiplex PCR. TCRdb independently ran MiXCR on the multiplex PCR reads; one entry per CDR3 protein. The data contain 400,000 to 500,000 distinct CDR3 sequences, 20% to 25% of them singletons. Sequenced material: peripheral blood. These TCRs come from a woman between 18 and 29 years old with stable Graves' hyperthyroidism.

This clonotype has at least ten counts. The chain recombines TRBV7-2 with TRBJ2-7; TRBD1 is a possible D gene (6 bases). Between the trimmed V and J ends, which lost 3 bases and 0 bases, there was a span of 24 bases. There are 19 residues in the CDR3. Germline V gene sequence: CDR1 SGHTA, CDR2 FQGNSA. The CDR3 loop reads CASSFAGTPFRTLSYEQYF. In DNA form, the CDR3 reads TGTGCCAGCAGCTTCGCCGGGACACCCTTTAGAACTCTCTCCTACGAGCAGTACTTC.

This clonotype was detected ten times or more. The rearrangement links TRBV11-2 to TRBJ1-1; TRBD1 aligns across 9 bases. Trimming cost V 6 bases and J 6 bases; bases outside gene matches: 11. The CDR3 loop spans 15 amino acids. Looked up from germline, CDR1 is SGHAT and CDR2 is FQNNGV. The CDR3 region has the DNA TGTGCCAGCAGGATTCCGGGGACAGGGCGGGCTGAAGCTTTCTTT. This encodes CASRIPGTGRAEAFF.

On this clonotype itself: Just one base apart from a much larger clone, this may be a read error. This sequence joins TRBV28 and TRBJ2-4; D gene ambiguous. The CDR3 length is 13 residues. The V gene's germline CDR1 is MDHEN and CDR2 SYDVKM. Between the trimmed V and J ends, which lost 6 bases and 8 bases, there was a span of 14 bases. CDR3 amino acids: CASRRTPGHIQYF. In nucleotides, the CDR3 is TGTGCCAGCAGACGGACCCCCGGGCACATTCAGTACTTC.

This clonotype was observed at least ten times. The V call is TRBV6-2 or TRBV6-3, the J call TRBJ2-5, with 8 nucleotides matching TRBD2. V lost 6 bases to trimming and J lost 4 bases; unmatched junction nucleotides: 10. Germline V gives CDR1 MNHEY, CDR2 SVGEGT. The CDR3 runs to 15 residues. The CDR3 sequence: CASSERGGLPETQYF. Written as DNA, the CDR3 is TGTGCCAGCAGCGAACGCGGGGGGCTTCCAGAGACCCAGTACTTC.

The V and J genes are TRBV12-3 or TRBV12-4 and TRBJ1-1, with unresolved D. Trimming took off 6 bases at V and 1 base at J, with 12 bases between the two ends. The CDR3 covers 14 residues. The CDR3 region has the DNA TGTGCCAGCAGCCGAGACGGACCGAACACTGAAGCTTTCTTT. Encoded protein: CASSRDGPNTEAFF.

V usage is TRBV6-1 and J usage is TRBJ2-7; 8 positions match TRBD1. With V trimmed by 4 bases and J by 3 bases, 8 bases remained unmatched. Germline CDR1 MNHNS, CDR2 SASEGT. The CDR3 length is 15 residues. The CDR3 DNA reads TGTGCCAGCAGTGGCAGGGGGCGCAAGTTCTACGAGCAGTACTTC. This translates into CASSGRGRKFYEQYF.